One T cell receptor (beta chain) is described in this entry. Its antigen is undetermined. TCRdb passed the reads through MiXCR, listing each CDR3 protein once. This table has 800,000 to 950,000 distinct CDR3 sequences, approximately 32% appearing once. This entry comes from a study of T cell repertoires in cytomegalovirus infection. Study context: Both CMV infection and a matching HLA type were indicated by public TCR beta signatures.

Per germline, CDR1 SGHVS and CDR2 FNYEAQ. With 0 bases clipped from V and 4 bases from J, the junction kept 6 bases outside the gene matches. CDR3 length equals 17 residues. This TCR derives from a human donor in good health (CMV status not recorded). Some clones in this sample may be carry-over from other donors' samples. The material sequenced was cultured CD8+ T cells from PBMCs, taken from culture after CMV antigen stimulation. The chain recombines TRBV7-6 with TRBJ2-2, with 9 bases aligning to TRBD1. CDR3 sequence: CASSLAGQGVVTGELFF. For the CDR3, the DNA is TGTGCCAGCAGCTTAGCGGGACAGGGAGTGGTCACCGGGGAGCTGTTTTTT.